Shown below are 32 T cell receptor beta chains from a single sample sequenced in a study of blood T cell repertoires in COVID-19. TCRdb's table, derived via immunoSEQ multiplex PCR, lists solely in-frame clones and lacks some. This sample carries about 93,000 clones, approximately 80% of them seen once, and the ten largest clones take 16%. The specimen sequenced was peripheral blood. All receptors derive from a human donor in a cohort sampled during active COVID-19.

V and J are TRBV2 and TRBJ1-2; 11 nucleotides agree with TRBD1. The CDR3 is 13 residues long. CDR1 is SNHLY and CDR2 is FYNNEI in the germline V gene. J was trimmed by 7 bases and V by 5 bases; bases with no gene match: 3. CDR3 in amino acids: CASSPGQGVGYTF. The CDR3, as DNA: TGTGCCAGCAGTCCGGGACAGGGGGTTGGCTACACCTTC.

The rearrangement uses TRBV10-1 and TRBJ1-2; a weak D match, TRBD1 (6 bases). Trimming left V 6 bases short and J 4 bases short, with 12 bases between. CDR3 size: 13 residues. Per the germline V gene, CDR1 is WNHNN and CDR2 is SYGVQD (reference sequence). In DNA form, the CDR3 reads TGCGCCAGCAGCCCAGACAGGCTCTATGGCTACACCTTC. Encoded protein: CASSPDRLYGYTF.

This sequence joins TRBV19 and TRBJ2-2; 8 bases fit TRBD2. Trimming took 5 bases from V and 0 from J; bases not matched to a gene: 8. CDR1 and CDR2 from the germline V gene are LNHDA and SQIVND (reference sequence). The CDR3 runs 17 residues. CDR3: CASSRAGGQTNTGELFF. Here the CDR3 DNA reads TGTGCCAGTAGTCGCGCGGGAGGACAGACGAACACCGGGGAGCTGTTTTTT.

The chain joins TRBV11-2 to TRBJ1-2; 10 bases map to TRBD1. The CDR3 runs to 15 residues. Germline V gene data show CDR1 as SGHAT and CDR2 as FQNNGV. V was pared by 4 bases and J by 3 bases, with 5 bases of the junction left unmatched. In DNA form, the CDR3 reads TGTGCCAGCAGCTCCGGACAGGGGGTCGACTATGGCTACACCTTC. Encoded protein: CASSSGQGVDYGYTF. The variable domain in full, completed from reference TRBV11-2 and TRBJ1-2, reads EAGVAQSPRYKIIEKRQSVAFWCNPISGHATLYWYQQILGQGPKLLIQFQNNGVVDDSQLPKDRFSAERLKGVDSTLKIQPAKLEDSAVYLCASSSGQGVDYGYTFGSGTRLTVV.

The V and J genes are TRBV19 and TRBJ1-2, with a possible D match to TRBD1 (5 bases). The CDR3 has 14 residues. Germline assignment: CDR1 LNHDA and CDR2 SQIVND (reference sequence). Trimming removed 5 bases at V and 4 bases at J, with 14 bases between. CDR3 residues: CASSHRGTFYGYTF. The CDR3 nucleotides read TGTGCCAGTAGTCACCGCGGGACCTTCTATGGCTACACCTTC.

This clone was seen a handful of times. This chain joins TRBV5-1 and TRBJ1-1, with D possibly being TRBD1 (6 bases). The germline V gene has CDR1 SGHRS and CDR2 YFSETQ. The CDR3 covers 14 residues. Trimming cost V 4 bases and J 1 base, with 11 bases left between them. In DNA, the CDR3 is TGCGCCAGCAGCCTTGAAGGGGGGAACACTGAAGCTTTCTTT. It yields the protein CASSLEGGNTEAFF.

The V gene is TRBV24-1, the J gene TRBJ2-6, with 11 bases aligning to TRBD1. CDR1 is KGHDR and CDR2 is SFDVKD in the germline V gene. Losses at the gene ends were 8 bases for V and 1 base for J; bases not matched to a gene: 3. This CDR3 has 16 amino acids. Written as DNA, the CDR3 is TGTGCCACCACAGGACAGGGGGCTTCTGGGGCCAACGTCCTGACTTTC. Translation gives CATTGQGASGANVLTF.

The chain couples TRBV7-9 to TRBJ2-1, with D perhaps matching TRBD2 (6 bases). Looked up from germline, CDR1 is SEHNR and CDR2 is FQNEAQ (reference sequence). The CDR3 consists of 17 residues. Trimming pared 1 base from V and 3 bases from J, leaving 16 bases between. The CDR3 DNA sequence: TGTGCCAGCAGCTTAGGGGGTGGAGGGGTCAACTACAATGAGCAGTTCTTC. It codes for CASSLGGGGVNYNEQFF.

This chain uses TRBV28 with TRBJ1-2; a possible D gene is TRBD1 (5 bases). V was shortened by 3 bases and J by 2 bases, with 10 bases between the two germline ends. This CDR3 is 14 amino acids long. Germline lookup yields CDR1 MDHEN and CDR2 SYDVKM. CDR3 in DNA: TGTGCCAGCAGTTTCGGAGGGACCAACTATGGCTACACCTTC. Its translation: CASSFGGTNYGYTF.

This chain uses TRBV7-2 with TRBJ1-4; a weak D match, TRBD1 (6 bases). The germline V and J ends were trimmed by 3 bases and 11 bases, with 25 bases remaining between them. There are 17 residues in the CDR3. Germline CDR1 reads SGHTA; CDR2 reads FQGNSA. CDR3 nucleotide sequence: TGTGCCAGCAGCTTTAATCCCCTCCACCGGGACAACTCGAAACTGTTTTTT. Protein sequence: CASSFNPLHRDNSKLFF.

V is TRBV19 and J is TRBJ2-3, with 11 positions matching TRBD2. Losses at the gene ends were 9 bases for V and 2 bases for J; bases not matched to a gene: 7. The germline gives CDR1 LNHDA, CDR2 SQIVND (reference sequence). The CDR3 has 15 amino acids. The CDR3 nucleotides read TGTGCCAGGCGACTAGCGGGGCATCCCACAGATACGCAGTATTTT. This translates into CARRLAGHPTDTQYF.

This chain links TRBV6-6 with TRBJ1-1; possible D gene TRBD1, 6 bases. The CDR3 length is 14 residues. V lost 4 bases and J 1 base, leaving 10 bases between the germline ends. The germline gives CDR1 MNHNY, CDR2 SVGAGI (reference sequence). The CDR3 loop reads CASSSSDRNTEAFF. The CDR3 nucleotides read TGTGCCAGCAGTTCGTCGGACAGGAACACTGAAGCTTTCTTT.

The V gene is TRBV2, the J gene TRBJ1-5; 10 nucleotides line up with TRBD1. Germline values: CDR1 SNHLY, CDR2 FYNNEI. The CDR3 contains 14 residues. Trimming took 5 bases from V and 4 from J; bases not matched to a gene: 2. In DNA form, the CDR3 reads TGTGCCAGCAGTAAGGACAGGGGGAATCAGCCCCAGCATTTT. This sequence encodes CASSKDRGNQPQHF.

This chain uses TRBV27 with TRBJ2-7, with 7 bases aligning to TRBD1. J lost 2 bases, V lost 6 bases, and 7 bases had no gene match. Germline-derived CDR1 and CDR2 are MNHEY and SMNVEV (reference sequence). The CDR3 has 14 amino acids. The CDR3 DNA sequence: TGTGCCAGCAGGGGGGTGGGACAGACCTACGAGCAGTACTTC. It codes for CASRGVGQTYEQYF.

This clone has only a few counts. The rearrangement links TRBV19 to TRBJ2-1; 7 bases align to TRBD2. J gave up 4 bases and V 3 bases, and 12 bases lay outside the gene matches. The CDR3 sequence is 17 residues long. CDR1 is LNHDA, CDR2 SQIVND, per germline (reference sequence). CDR3 bases: TGTGCCAGTAGTATGCGGCTAGCGGAACCTAGGTACAATGAGCAGTTCTTC. Amino acids: CASSMRLAEPRYNEQFF.

V and J are TRBV12-3 or TRBV12-4 and TRBJ2-1, with D maybe TRBD1 (6 bases). Deletions cut 5 bases from V and 7 bases from J, with 9 bases between. The CDR3 contains 12 residues. The CDR3 reads CASSPQGNEQFF. DNA for the CDR3: TGTGCCAGCAGTCCCCAGGGGAATGAGCAGTTCTTC.

The chain has TRBV28 and TRBJ1-4, with D unclear. The CDR3 runs 13 residues. V was cut by 5 bases and J by 8 bases, with 12 bases left in between. Germline V gives CDR1 MDHEN, CDR2 SYDVKM. CDR3 sequence (DNA): TGTGCCAGCAGTACCCATAGTCGGGAAAAACTGTTTTTT. As protein: CASSTHSREKLFF.

This chain links TRBV25-1 with TRBJ2-3, with 8 bases lining up with TRBD2. The CDR3 spans 17 residues. CDR1 and CDR2 (germline): MGHDK, SYGVNS. V was clipped by 4 bases and J by 5 bases; unmatched bases: 14. The CDR3 is CASSGKGGGGSEDTQYF. As DNA, the CDR3 is TGTGCCAGCAGTGGAAAAGGAGGCGGGGGGTCCGAAGATACGCAGTATTTT.

The rearrangement joins TRBV7-2 to TRBJ2-3, with TRBD1 identical over 7 bases. This CDR3 is built from 14 residues. With 8 bases clipped from V and 5 bases from J, the junction kept 10 bases outside the gene matches. The V gene's germline CDR1 is SGHTA and CDR2 FQGNSA. CDR3 bases: TGTGCCAGCGGCAAGGGACAGATTTTAGATACGCAGTATTTT. Translated, it gives CASGKGQILDTQYF.

V gene TRBV7-8 combines with J gene TRBJ2-1; 16 bases agree with TRBD2. V trimming: 5 bases; J trimming: 0 bases; junction bases outside the gene matches: 10. The germline CDR1 and CDR2 sequences are SGHVS and FQNEAQ. CDR3 length: 20 residues. The chain's CDR3 is CASSRNVGLAGGGSYNEQFF. The CDR3 DNA sequence: TGTGCCAGCAGCCGGAATGTGGGACTAGCGGGAGGGGGCTCCTACAATGAGCAGTTCTTC.

This clone was seen once. The chain couples TRBV3-1 (or the pseudogene TRBV3-2) to TRBJ2-5, with 7 bases fitting TRBD1. The CDR3 runs to 14 residues. Germline assignment: CDR1 LGHDT and CDR2 YNNKEL (reference sequence). The V and J ends lost 2 bases and 4 bases, in that order; junction bases with no gene match: 4. The CDR3 protein is CASSQFTGAETQYF. DNA of the CDR3: TGTGCCAGCAGCCAATTCACAGGGGCAGAGACCCAGTACTTC.

This chain uses TRBV19 with TRBJ1-5; the match to TRBD1 covers 8 bases. This CDR3 has 14 residues. Germline CDR1 and CDR2: LNHDA and SQIVND (reference sequence). Losses at the gene ends were 6 bases for V and 2 bases for J; bases not matched to a gene: 3. CDR3 in amino acids: CASSPDRGNQPQHF. CDR3 DNA: TGTGCCAGTAGCCCGGACAGGGGCAATCAGCCCCAGCATTTT.

This chain connects TRBV6-2 or TRBV6-3 to TRBJ1-5; 8 positions agree with TRBD1. CDR3 length equals 16 residues. V lost 2 bases, J lost 2 bases, and 5 bases stayed unmatched. Germline loops: CDR1 MNHEY, CDR2 SVGEGT. The CDR3 DNA follows: TGTGCCAGCAGTTACACGACAGGGGTCGGCAATCAGCCCCAGCATTTT. Its translation: CASSYTTGVGNQPQHF.

This clone has only one observation. CDR3 nucleotide sequence: TGCGCCAGCAGCTTGACAGGGACAGGGGTCCATGAGCAGTTCTTC. It translates to CASSLTGTGVHEQFF. The chain employs TRBV5-1 and TRBJ2-1; 10 nucleotides align to TRBD1. The CDR3 covers 15 residues. Germline CDR1 is SGHRS and CDR2 is YFSETQ. Trimming took 1 base from V and 8 from J; bases not matched to a gene: 6.

This clone was counted only a few times. The V and J genes are TRBV3-1 (or the pseudogene TRBV3-2) and TRBJ1-5; D might be TRBD1 (6 bases). Trimming shortened V by 4 bases and J by 4 bases, and 8 bases separated the two germline ends. The CDR3 totals 13 residues. CDR1 and CDR2 from the germline V gene are LGHDT and YNNKEL (reference sequence). The CDR3 nucleotides read TGTGCCAGCAGCCGACAGGTGAATCAGCCCCAGCATTTT. Amino acid sequence: CASSRQVNQPQHF.

CDR3 sequence (DNA): TGCGCCAGCAGCCAATCCATACTAGCGGGAACCTACAATGAGCAGTTCTTC. Translation: CASSQSILAGTYNEQFF. This sequence joins TRBV4-1 and TRBJ2-1, with 10 nucleotides matching TRBD2. CDR1 and CDR2 from the germline V gene are MGHRA and YSYEKL. With 2 bases clipped from V and 2 bases from J, the junction kept 6 bases outside the gene matches. The CDR3 length is 17 residues.

This sequence joins TRBV5-6 and TRBJ1-1; D is perhaps TRBD1 (5 bases). CDR1 is SGHDT, CDR2 YYEEEE, per germline. Trimming shortened V by 2 bases and J by 3 bases, and 17 bases separated the two germline ends. The CDR3 is 16 residues long. The chain's CDR3 is CASSFRGAGPDTEAFF. The CDR3 nucleotides are TGTGCCAGCAGCTTCCGTGGGGCAGGGCCAGACACTGAAGCTTTCTTT.

V and J are TRBV5-5 and TRBJ2-2, with 7 bases lining up with TRBD2. The CDR3 length is 15 residues. J was trimmed by 5 bases and V by 1 base; bases with no gene match: 5. The germline CDR1 and CDR2 sequences are SGHKS and YYEKEE (reference sequence). DNA of the CDR3: TGTGCCAGCAGCTTGATTAGCGGGCCTACCGGGGAGCTGTTTTTT. Its protein is CASSLISGPTGELFF.

The CDR3 here is CASSPGQGSSYNSPLHF. Here the CDR3 DNA reads TGTGCCAGTAGCCCCGGCCAGGGGAGCTCCTATAATTCACCCCTCCACTTT. The rearrangement uses TRBV19 and TRBJ1-6; TRBD1 might be the D (6 bases). Trimming left V 6 bases short and J 0 bases short, with 15 bases between. Germline-derived CDR1 and CDR2 are LNHDA and SQIVND (reference sequence). The CDR3 has 17 residues.

This clone was observed a single time. This chain links TRBV19 with TRBJ2-3, with 11 bases that match TRBD2. Germline assignment: CDR1 LNHDA and CDR2 SQIVND (reference sequence). J lost 0 bases, V lost 3 bases, and 8 bases had no gene match. The CDR3 is 18 amino acids. Here the CDR3 reads CASSMMSGTSGSTDTQYF. Written as DNA, the CDR3 is TGTGCCAGTAGTATGATGAGCGGGACTAGCGGTAGCACAGATACGCAGTATTTT.

A few counts support this clone. The junction differs from germline at one of its ends, possibly a read error. The CDR3 sequence is CASTLGSTNTEAFF. CDR3 sequence (DNA): TGCGCCAGCACCTTGGGTAGCACGAACACTGAAGCTTTCTTT. The chain employs TRBV5-1 and TRBJ1-1; the D is unclear. The CDR3 is 14 residues long. Germline V gene data show CDR1 as SGHRS and CDR2 as YFSETQ. Full variable domain (outside the CDR3, taken from reference TRBV5-1 and TRBJ1-1): KAGVTQTPRYLIKTRGQQVTLSCSPISGHRSVSWYQQTPGQGLQFLFEYFSETQRNKGNFPGRFSGRQFSNSRSEMNVSTLELGDSALYLCASTLGSTNTEAFFGQGTRLTVV.

Only one count was recorded for this clone. The chain recombines TRBV5-6 with TRBJ2-3, with D perhaps matching TRBD2 (6 bases). Germline V gene sequence: CDR1 SGHDT, CDR2 YYEEEE. The CDR3 covers 16 residues. V lost 4 bases and J 5 bases, leaving 20 bases between the germline ends. The CDR3 reads CASSRPRGRAKDTQYF. The DNA of the CDR3 is TGTGCCAGCAGCCGGCCGCGGGGCAGAGCAAAAGATACGCAGTATTTT.